The 30 T cell receptor beta chains given below trace back to one sample, sequenced in a study of blood T cells in healthy people across ages. A second PCR of roughly 6 to 12 cycles used a sample-barcoded 5' primer and a J-beta primer mix. TCRdb passed the 5' RACE reads through MiXCR, listing each CDR3 protein once. In the table there are about 780,000 distinct CDR3 sequences, around a quarter of which are singletons. The data were also submitted as part of a second study, on T cells of mothers and their children.

Sequenced material: blood. These receptors originate from a boy between 10 and 17 years old in good health.

CDR3 sequence: CASSLNAGVRTGELFF. In DNA, the CDR3 is TGTGCCAGCAGCCTAAACGCGGGGGTGCGCACCGGGGAGCTGTTTTTT. The chain carries TRBV7-3 and TRBJ2-2; 7 positions agree with TRBD2. The CDR3 consists of 16 residues. The germline V gene has CDR1 SGHTA and CDR2 FQGTGA. V was pared by 5 bases and J by 4 bases, with 10 bases of the junction left unmatched.

This clonotype was seen more than once but under ten times. V is TRBV6-5 and J is TRBJ2-5; 8 bases fit TRBD2. Near its end, the DNA agrees better with TRBJ2-7, so the J call may be wrong. In germline, CDR1 is MNHEY, CDR2 SVGAGI. The CDR3 has 15 amino acids. As DNA, the CDR3 is TGTGCCAGCAGTCGCGGGGGGCCAACGGCCTACGAGCAGTACTTC. Amino acid sequence: CASSRGGPTAYEQYF.

The chain recombines TRBV12-5 with TRBJ2-7; D uncertain. CDR1 LGHNT and CDR2 FRNRAP come from the germline V gene. CDR3 length equals 13 residues. Trimming left V 6 bases short and J 2 bases short, with 11 bases between. The CDR3 sequence: CASGPRSPYEQYF. The CDR3 coding sequence is TGTGCTAGTGGCCCTCGGAGTCCCTACGAGCAGTACTTC.

This clonotype was detected only once. The chain employs TRBV15 and TRBJ2-1, with D possibly TRBD2 on 5 matching bases. The length of the CDR3 is 15 residues. Deletions cut 0 bases from V and 4 bases from J, with 10 bases between. The V gene's germline CDR1 is LNHNV and CDR2 YYDKDF (reference sequence). The CDR3 is CATSRDRGRYNEQFF. For the CDR3, the DNA is TGTGCCACCAGCAGAGATCGAGGGAGATACAATGAGCAGTTCTTC.

There are a few counts of this clonotype. This chain uses TRBV13 with TRBJ1-2; TRBD1 might be the D (5 bases). The CDR3 is made up of 14 amino acids. Germline CDR1 is PRHDT and CDR2 is FYEKMQ (reference sequence). Trimming pared 4 bases from V and 2 bases from J, leaving 11 bases between. The DNA for the CDR3 is TGTGCCAGCAGCTCCAGCAGGGAAAACTATGGCTACACCTTC. Protein: CASSSSRENYGYTF.

The gene calls are TRBV7-8 and TRBJ2-3; weak D call: TRBD2 (6 bases). In germline, CDR1 is SGHVS, CDR2 FQNEAQ. This CDR3 is built from 14 residues. Trimming removed 0 bases at V and 5 bases at J, with 9 bases between. CDR3 in DNA: TGTGCCAGCAGCTTAGCCCCCGGGGGAGATACGCAGTATTTT. Protein product: CASSLAPGGDTQYF.

The rearrangement links TRBV7-9 to TRBJ1-1; D not resolved. CDR1 and CDR2 from the germline V gene are SEHNR and FQNEAQ (reference sequence). CDR3 length equals 12 residues. V gave up 6 bases and J gave up 3 bases, with 8 bases separating them. The CDR3 region has the DNA TGTGCCAGCAGACTTAAGGACACTGAAGCTTTCTTT. This gives the protein CASRLKDTEAFF.

This chain uses TRBV19 with TRBJ1-2, with 7 bases that match TRBD1. V dropped 5 bases and J dropped 7; count of bases not matched to a gene: 7. This CDR3 is built from 13 residues. The V gene's germline CDR1 is LNHDA and CDR2 SQIVND (reference sequence). CDR3 nucleotides: TGTGCCAGTAGTGCCTCGACAGGGCTTGGCTACACCTTC. It specifies CASSASTGLGYTF.

The chain links TRBV7-3 to TRBJ2-7; 10 nucleotides match TRBD2. The CDR3 spans 15 residues. After removal of 5 bases from V and 7 bases from J, the junction contained 11 bases not matched to a gene. Germline CDR1 is SGHTA and CDR2 is FQGTGA. The CDR3 protein is CASSIGLAALGEQYF. CDR3 nucleotides: TGTGCCAGCAGCATTGGACTAGCGGCACTGGGGGAGCAGTACTTC.

The V and J genes are TRBV12-3 or TRBV12-4 and TRBJ2-5; D might be TRBD1 or TRBD2, each matching 5 bases. TRBJ2-1 matches the DNA end more closely, so the J call is doubtful. This CDR3 region has 14 residues. The CDR3, as DNA: TGTGCCACTTCAATCCCAGGGAGCCTAAATGAGCAGTTCTTC. Its translation: CATSIPGSLNEQFF.

Note on this clonotype: At one end the junction does not follow the germline gene, possibly because of a read error. V gene TRBV29-1 combines with J gene TRBJ2-5, with TRBD2 matching 10 bases. The CDR3 is 12 residues long. Germline CDR1 is SQVTM and CDR2 is ANQGSEA. This CDR3 is CSVVGLAGATHF. DNA for the CDR3: TGCAGCGTTGTCGGGCTAGCGGGGGCCACTCACTTC.

The rearrangement joins TRBV3-1 to TRBJ2-3, with D possibly being TRBD2 (6 bases). Germline V gene data show CDR1 as LGHDT and CDR2 as YNNKEL (reference sequence). V lost 7 bases to trimming and J lost 0 bases, with 11 bases between them. There are 14 residues in the CDR3. CDR3 amino acids: CASTRLGSTDTQYF. CDR3 coding DNA: TGTGCCAGCACCCGACTAGGGAGCACAGATACGCAGTATTTT.

In this sample, this clonotype turned up a few times. This chain uses TRBV2 with TRBJ2-1, with TRBD2 as a possible D gene (6 bases). Germline CDR1 and CDR2: SNHLY and FYNNEI. Trimming removed 2 bases from V and 6 bases from J, with 11 bases in between. The CDR3 extends over 14 amino acids. The CDR3 protein is CASSEYRTTNEQFF. The CDR3 DNA follows: TGTGCCAGCAGTGAATATCGGACTACCAATGAGCAGTTCTTC.

The chain combines TRBV7-9 with TRBJ1-2; possibly TRBD1 for D (6 bases). CDR3 size: 14 residues. Trimming shortened V by 5 bases and J by 6 bases, and 16 bases separated the two germline ends. Germline V CDR1 and CDR2: SEHNR, FQNEAQ (reference sequence). The CDR3 coding sequence is TGTGCCAGCAGCGGAACAGGGAAGGGGGATGGCTACACCTTC. It codes for CASSGTGKGDGYTF.

This chain connects TRBV7-6 to TRBJ2-3; maybe TRBD1 (6 bases). CDR1 is SGHVS and CDR2 is FNYEAQ in the germline V gene. V lost 1 base, J lost 4 bases, and 12 bases lay in between. This CDR3 comprises 15 residues. Here the CDR3 reads CASSLEQGLADTQYF. The CDR3 region has the DNA TGTGCCAGCAGCTTAGAACAGGGATTGGCAGATACGCAGTATTTT.

A few counts support this clonotype. The rearrangement links TRBV2 to TRBJ2-7; 13 bases are shared with TRBD2. The CDR3 extends over 15 amino acids. CDR1 SNHLY and CDR2 FYNNEI come from the germline V gene. After removal of 5 bases from V and 3 bases from J, the junction contained 4 bases not matched to a gene. The CDR3, as DNA: TGTGCCAGCAGTCGGACTAGCGGGGGTTTCTACGAGCAGTACTTC. It is translated as CASSRTSGGFYEQYF.

This clonotype has only a few counts. The chain employs TRBV1 and TRBJ2-5; the D segment call TRBD2 is taken from the table without a DNA check. TRBV1 counts as a pseudogene. The CDR3 length is 16 residues. CDR3 amino acids: CTSSQTAGGPGETQYF. DNA for the CDR3: TGCACCAGCAGCCAAACAGCGGGGGGGCCGGGAGAGACCCAGTACTTC.

The chain carries TRBV15 and TRBJ2-2, with TRBD1 matching over 7 bases. Germline V gives CDR1 LNHNV, CDR2 YYDKDF (reference sequence). The V segment lost 8 bases and the J segment 4 bases; nucleotides outside the gene matches: 4. The CDR3 runs 13 residues. This chain's CDR3 is CATATGFTGELFF. In nucleotides, the CDR3 is TGTGCCACCGCGACAGGGTTCACCGGGGAGCTGTTTTTT.

This chain uses TRBV7-2 with TRBJ1-1; D possibly corresponds to TRBD1 (5 bases). Between the trimmed V and J ends, which lost 5 bases and 5 bases, there was a span of 18 bases. CDR3 length equals 15 residues. CDR1 SGHTA and CDR2 FQGNSA come from the germline V gene. As DNA, the CDR3 is TGTGCCAGCAGCCCACGGGACCTCGGGGGGACTGAAGCTTTCTTT. This sequence encodes CASSPRDLGGTEAFF.

V gene TRBV20-1 combines with J gene TRBJ2-3; D may match TRBD1 or TRBD2 (5 bases each). CDR1 DFQATT and CDR2 SNEGSKA come from the germline V gene (reference sequence). V dropped 1 base and J dropped 4 bases, with 9 bases sitting between them. CDR3 size: 13 residues. The CDR3 loop is CSARVMGADTQYF. DNA of the CDR3: TGCAGTGCTAGAGTAATGGGGGCAGATACGCAGTATTTT.

The chain is built from TRBV5-5 and TRBJ1-5; no clear D. CDR3 length equals 14 residues. V lost 5 bases and J 0 bases, leaving 9 bases between the germline ends. Germline CDR1 SGHKS, CDR2 YYEKEE (reference sequence). For the CDR3, the DNA is TGTGCCAGCAGTTTGACATTTAGCAATCAGCCCCAGCATTTT. Translation gives CASSLTFSNQPQHF.

The chain uses TRBV5-1 and TRBJ2-3; the match to TRBD2 covers 8 bases. This CDR3 is built from 15 residues. The V gene's germline CDR1 is SGHRS and CDR2 YFSETQ. V shed 4 bases, J shed 1 base, and the junction held 5 bases outside the gene matches. CDR3 protein: CASSPRGARTDTQYF. The CDR3 DNA reads as TGCGCCAGCAGCCCGCGGGGGGCCCGCACAGATACGCAGTATTTT.

This clonotype was detected only a few times. The chain couples TRBV5-6 to TRBJ1-1, with D maybe TRBD1 (5 bases). This CDR3 spans 14 amino acids. V was clipped by 3 bases and J by 1 base, with 10 bases between them. Germline CDR1 and CDR2: SGHDT and YYEEEE. CDR3 residues: CASSSRGWNTEAFF. The CDR3, as DNA: TGTGCCAGCAGCTCGAGGGGTTGGAACACTGAAGCTTTCTTT.

The chain uses TRBV20-1 and TRBJ2-5, with TRBD1 matching 7 bases. The J call may be wrong; the DNA end is better matched by TRBJ2-7. CDR1 and CDR2 (germline): DFQATT, SNEGSKA (reference sequence). The CDR3 loop spans 15 amino acids. CDR3 DNA: TGCAGTGCTAGATCCCGCGAGGGGGCGTCCTACGAGCAGTACTTC. Its translation is CSARSREGASYEQYF.

The V call is TRBV12-3 or TRBV12-4, the J call TRBJ2-7, with 7 positions matching TRBD1. V shed 6 bases, J shed 2 bases, and the junction held 10 bases outside the gene matches. The length of the CDR3 is 15 residues. CDR3 nucleotide sequence: TGTGCCAGCAGAGGTATTGGGGACAGAGCCTACGAGCAGTACTTC. Protein product: CASRGIGDRAYEQYF.

This sequence joins TRBV4-1 and TRBJ2-7; D tentatively fits TRBD1 or TRBD2 (6 bases each). Between the trimmed V and J ends, which lost 1 base and 3 bases, there was a span of 13 bases. The CDR3 spans 15 residues. Germline CDR1 reads MGHRA; CDR2 reads YSYEKL. CDR3 loop: CASSQVRGLYYEQYF. DNA of the CDR3: TGCGCCAGCAGCCAAGTTCGGGGGCTCTACTACGAGCAGTACTTC.

There are a few counts of this clonotype. The rearrangement joins TRBV4-2 to TRBJ2-1, with 12 bases fitting TRBD2. The J call may not be correct, given that the DNA end is closer to TRBJ2-5. Germline-derived CDR1 and CDR2 are LGHNA and YNFKEQ. The CDR3 extends over 17 amino acids. The CDR3 sequence: CASSQDASGGAGETQYF. Here the CDR3 DNA reads TGTGCCAGCAGCCAAGACGCTAGCGGGGGGGCCGGTGAGACCCAGTACTTC.

This clonotype was seen only a few times. The chain has TRBV27 and TRBJ2-3; 9 bases match TRBD1. Germline CDR1 and CDR2: MNHEY and SMNVEV (reference sequence). The CDR3 contains 16 residues. V lost 7 bases to trimming and J lost 4 bases; unmatched junction nucleotides: 12. CDR3 sequence: CASNQYRGRSPDTQYF. CDR3 nucleotides: TGTGCCAGCAACCAATACAGGGGGCGATCGCCAGATACGCAGTATTTT.

This clonotype showed up just once. The junction shows a germline mismatch at one end, possibly a read error. The rearrangement joins TRBV7-9 to TRBJ2-1; 10 bases line up with TRBD2. This CDR3 contains 15 residues. The germline V gene has CDR1 SEHNR and CDR2 FQNEAQ (reference sequence). The chain's CDR3 is CASSLAGVPSNEQFF. The CDR3 coding sequence is TGTGCCAGCAGCCTAGCGGGAGTCCCCAGCAATGAGCAGTTCTTC.

The V call is TRBV29-1, the J call TRBJ2-3; 10 positions match TRBD2. The CDR3 consists of 15 residues. After removal of 5 bases from V and 5 bases from J, the junction contained 10 bases not matched to a gene. The germline gives CDR1 SQVTM, CDR2 ANQGSEA. The CDR3: CSVSGLAGVLDTQYF. CDR3 nucleotide sequence: TGCAGCGTTTCGGGGCTAGCGGGAGTTTTAGATACGCAGTATTTT.